This TCR beta chain stems from a study of OX40 agonist ivuxolimab in advanced cancers. For the study at large: Patients undergoing dose escalation presented with hepatocellular carcinoma, melanoma, renal cell or head and neck cancer.

Repertoires were generated with immunoSEQ multiplex PCR, while TCRdb's copy carries only in-frame clones and drops some. The repertoire includes about 50,000 clones, 79% of them detected once, and under 2% sits in the top ten. Looked up from germline, CDR1 is SEHNR and CDR2 is FQNEAQ (reference sequence). CDR3 size: 13 residues. Trimming took 5 bases from V and 0 from J, leaving 8 bases between them. Sequencing was performed on CD4+ or CD8+ T cells sorted from blood, taken in a trial of the OX40 agonist ivuxolimab. The V call is TRBV7-9, the J call TRBJ2-7; the D is unclear. This clonotype was sampled from an adult with an advanced solid tumor such as melanoma, head and neck, liver or kidney cancer. The CDR3, as DNA: TGTGCCAGCAGCAACCTCCCCTCCTACGAGCAGTACTTC. This gives the protein CASSNLPSYEQYF.